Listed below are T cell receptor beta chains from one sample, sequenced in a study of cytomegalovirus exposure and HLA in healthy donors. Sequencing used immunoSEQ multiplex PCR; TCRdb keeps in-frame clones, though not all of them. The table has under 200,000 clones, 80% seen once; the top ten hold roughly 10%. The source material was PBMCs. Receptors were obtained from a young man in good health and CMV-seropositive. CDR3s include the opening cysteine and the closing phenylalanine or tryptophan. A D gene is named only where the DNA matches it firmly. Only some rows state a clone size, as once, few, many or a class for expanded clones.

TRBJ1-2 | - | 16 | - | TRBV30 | CAWSLWVGDPFYGYTF | TGTGCCTGGAGTCTCTGGGTCGGGGATCCATTCTATGGCTACACCTTC
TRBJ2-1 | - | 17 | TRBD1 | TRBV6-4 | CASSLDATGIFYNEQFF | TGTGCCAGCAGTTTAGACGCGACAGGGATATTCTACAATGAGCAGTTCTTC
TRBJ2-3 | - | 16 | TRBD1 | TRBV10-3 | CATGGPGQGLVDTQYF | TGTGCCACCGGGGGACCGGGACAGGGACTCGTTGATACGCAGTATTTT
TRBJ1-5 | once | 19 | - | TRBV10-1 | CASSVPPIAQGSSNQPQHF | TGCGCCAGCAGTGTGCCCCCAATTGCCCAGGGAAGCAGCAATCAGCCCCAGCATTTT
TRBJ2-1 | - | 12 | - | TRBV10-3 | CAISEQRDEQFF | TGTGCCATCAGTGAACAACGGGATGAGCAGTTCTTC
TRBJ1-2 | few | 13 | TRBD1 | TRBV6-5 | CASATGESYGYTF | TGTGCCAGCGCCACAGGGGAGAGCTATGGCTACACCTTC
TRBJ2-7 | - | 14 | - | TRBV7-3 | CASSLQIIPYEQYF | TGTGCCAGCAGCTTACAGATAATCCCCTACGAGCAGTACTTC
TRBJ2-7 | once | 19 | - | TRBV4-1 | CASSQAHSPGLTRLYEQYF | TGCGCCAGCAGCCAAGCCCATAGTCCGGGACTTACAAGACTCTACGAGCAGTACTTC
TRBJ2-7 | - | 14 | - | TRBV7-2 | CASSPRNSNYEQYF | TGTGCCAGCAGCCCCCGGAACAGCAACTACGAGCAGTACTTC
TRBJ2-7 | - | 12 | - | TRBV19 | CASSITDTEQYF | TGTGCCAGTAGTATTACGGACACCGAGCAGTACTTC
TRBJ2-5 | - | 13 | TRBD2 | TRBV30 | CACRPGGRETQYF | TGTGCCTGTCGTCCGGGAGGGCGAGAGACCCAGTACTTC
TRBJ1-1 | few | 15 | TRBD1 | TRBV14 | CASSQVRGRTTEAFF | TGTGCCAGCAGCCAAGTAAGGGGGCGGACCACTGAAGCTTTCTTT
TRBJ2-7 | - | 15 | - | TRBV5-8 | CASKNRARSSYEQYF | TGTGCCAGCAAGAACAGGGCCCGGAGCTCCTACGAGCAGTACTTC
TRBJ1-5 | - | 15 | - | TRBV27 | CASSLSRISNQPQHF | TGTGCCAGCAGTTTGTCCAGGATTAGCAATCAGCCCCAGCATTTT
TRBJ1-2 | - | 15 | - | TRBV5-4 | CASSLGAGAPYGYTF | TGTGCCAGCAGCTTGGGGGCAGGGGCGCCCTATGGCTACACCTTC
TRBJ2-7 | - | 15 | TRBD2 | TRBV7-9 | CASRDGTSGRYEQYF | TGTGCCAGCAGGGACGGGACTAGCGGGAGGTACGAGCAGTACTTC
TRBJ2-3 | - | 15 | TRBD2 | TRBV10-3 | CAISPGLAEPDTQYF | TGTGCCATCAGTCCGGGACTAGCGGAGCCAGATACGCAGTATTTT
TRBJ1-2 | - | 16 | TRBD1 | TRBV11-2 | CASSLAGTGIDYGYTF | TGTGCCAGCAGCTTAGCGGGGACAGGGATTGACTATGGCTACACCTTC
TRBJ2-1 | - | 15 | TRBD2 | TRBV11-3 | CASSQGTSDGNEQFF | TGTGCCAGCAGCCAAGGGACTAGCGATGGGAATGAGCAGTTCTTC
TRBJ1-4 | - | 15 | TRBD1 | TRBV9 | CASSVGGQRYEKLFF | TGTGCCAGCAGCGTAGGGGGACAGCGCTATGAAAAACTGTTTTTT
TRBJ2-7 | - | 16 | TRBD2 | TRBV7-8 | CASSSLTSGLLGEQYF | TGTGCCAGCAGCTCGCTTACTAGCGGGCTCCTGGGGGAGCAGTACTTC
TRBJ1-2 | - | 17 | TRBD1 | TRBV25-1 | CASSTPGQGAYFYGYTF | TGTGCCAGCAGTACCCCGGGACAGGGGGCATATTTCTATGGCTACACCTTC
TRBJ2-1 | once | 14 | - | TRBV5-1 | CASSLSAGNNEQFF | TGCGCCAGCAGCTTGTCTGCGGGAAACAATGAGCAGTTCTTC
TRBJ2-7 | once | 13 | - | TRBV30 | CAWSGGGSHEQYF | TGTGCCTGGAGTGGGGGGGGCTCCCACGAGCAGTACTTC
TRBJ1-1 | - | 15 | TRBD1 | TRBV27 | CASSGLDRGNTEAFF | TGTGCCAGCAGTGGATTGGACAGGGGGAACACTGAAGCTTTCTTT
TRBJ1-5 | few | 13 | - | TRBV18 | CASSPGENQPQHF | TGTGCCAGCTCACCAGGGGAGAATCAGCCCCAGCATTTT
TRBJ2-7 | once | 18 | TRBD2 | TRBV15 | CATSRDRALSGGVYVQYF | TGTGCCACCAGCAGAGATCGGGCCTTATCGGGGGGGGTGTACGTGCAGTACTTC
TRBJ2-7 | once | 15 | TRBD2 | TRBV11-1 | CASSLQLAETYEQYF | TGTGCCAGCAGCTTACAACTAGCGGAAACCTACGAGCAGTACTTC
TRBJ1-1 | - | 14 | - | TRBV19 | CASSIGAGRTEAFF | TGTGCCAGTAGTATTGGGGCTGGCCGGACTGAAGCTTTCTTT
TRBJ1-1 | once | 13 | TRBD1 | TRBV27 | CASSTEPGTEAFF | TGTGCCAGCAGTACCGAACCCGGGACAGAGGCTTTCTTT
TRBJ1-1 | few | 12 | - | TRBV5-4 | CASSAQRNEAFF | TGTGCCAGCAGCGCGCAACGAAATGAAGCTTTCTTT
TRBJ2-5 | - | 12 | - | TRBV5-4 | CASSLDWRREYF | TGTGCCAGCAGCCTGGACTGGCGGAGAGAGTACTTC
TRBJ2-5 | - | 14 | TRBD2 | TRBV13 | CASSLAGTRETQYF | TGTGCCAGCAGCTTAGCTGGGACTAGGGAGACCCAGTACTTC
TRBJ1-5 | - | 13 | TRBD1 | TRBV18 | CASSSGTGEPQHF | TGTGCCAGCTCATCGGGGACAGGGGAGCCCCAGCATTTT
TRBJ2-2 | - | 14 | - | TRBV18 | CASSPGRNTGELFF | TGTGCCAGCTCACCAGGGAGGAACACCGGGGAGCTGTTTTTT
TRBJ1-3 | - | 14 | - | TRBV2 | CASWVQGSGNTIYF | TGTGCCAGCTGGGTACAGGGCTCTGGAAACACCATATATTTT
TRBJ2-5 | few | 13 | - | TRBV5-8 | CASSLGLQETQYF | TGTGCCAGCAGCTTGGGACTCCAAGAGACCCAGTACTTC
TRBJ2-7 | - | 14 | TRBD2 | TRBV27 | CASSLTGGSGEQYF | TGTGCCAGCAGTTTGACCGGGGGGTCCGGCGAGCAGTACTTC
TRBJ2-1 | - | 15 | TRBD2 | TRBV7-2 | CASSLDSGGYNEQFF | TGTGCCAGCAGCTTAGATAGCGGGGGCTACAATGAGCAGTTCTTC
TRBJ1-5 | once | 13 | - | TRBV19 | CASSIIFGQPQHF | TGTGCCAGTAGTATAATCTTCGGTCAGCCCCAGCATTTT
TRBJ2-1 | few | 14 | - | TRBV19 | CASSLALSYNEQFF | TGTGCCTCTTCCCTAGCTCTCTCCTACAATGAGCAGTTCTTC
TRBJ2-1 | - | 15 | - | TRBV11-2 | CASSFKESSYNEQFF | TGTGCCAGCAGCTTTAAAGAGAGCTCCTACAATGAGCAGTTCTTC
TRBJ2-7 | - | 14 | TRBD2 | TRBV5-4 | CASSFSGGPYEQYF | TGTGCCAGCAGCTTCAGCGGGGGCCCCTACGAGCAGTACTTC
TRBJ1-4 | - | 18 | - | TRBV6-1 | CASSASGRVGRTNEKLFF | TGTGCCAGCAGTGCGTCAGGGAGGGTTGGTCGGACTAATGAAAAACTGTTTTTT
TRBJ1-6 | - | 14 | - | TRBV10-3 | CAIRKDRDNSPLHF | TGTGCCATCAGGAAGGACAGAGATAATTCACCCCTCCACTTT
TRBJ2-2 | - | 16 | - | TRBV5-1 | CASSLEPGANTGELFF | TGCGCCAGCAGCTTGGAGCCGGGGGCGAACACCGGGGAGCTGTTTTTT
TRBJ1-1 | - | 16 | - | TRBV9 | CASSVGAGRRNTEAFF | TGTGCCAGCAGCGTCGGTGCAGGGCGCCGAAACACTGAAGCTTTCTTT
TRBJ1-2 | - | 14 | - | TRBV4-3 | CASSQGGRFYGYTF | TGCGCCAGCAGCCAAGGCGGCAGATTCTATGGCTACACCTTC
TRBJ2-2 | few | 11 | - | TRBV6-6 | CASRATGELFF | TGTGCCAGCAGGGCCACCGGGGAGCTGTTTTTT
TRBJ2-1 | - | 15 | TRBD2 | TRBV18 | CASSPGLVLYNEQFF | TGTGCCAGCTCTCCCGGACTAGTTCTCTACAATGAGCAGTTCTTC
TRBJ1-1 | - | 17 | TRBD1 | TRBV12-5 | CASGSLAGTGGYTEAFF | TGTGCTAGTGGCTCACTTGCCGGGACAGGGGGCTACACTGAAGCTTTCTTT
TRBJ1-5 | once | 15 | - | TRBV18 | CASSPVGQRGQPQHF | TGTGCCAGCTCACCCGTCGGACAGAGGGGACAGCCCCAGCATTTT